These T cell receptor beta chains were read from a single sample in a study of technical replicates of blood from a handful of donors. The table came from immunoSEQ multiplex PCR; TCRdb's copy has only in-frame clones and leaves some out. The sample comprises about 69,000 clones, over 80% of which are singletons, and roughly 5% rests with the top ten. Sequencing used PBMCs. Source of these receptors: a human donor in good health. Some clones in this sample may be carry-over from other donors' samples. Each CDR3 is given with its conserved first and last residue. D genes are given only for firm matches. Clone size appears in some rows only: once, few, many, or a class for an expanded clone.

J gene,D gene,CDR3 length,clone size,V gene,CDR3 DNA,CDR3 protein
TRBJ1-1,TRBD1,12,-,TRBV5-6,TGTGCCAGCAGCTTTCAGGGGGCAGTAGCTTTCTTT,CASSFQGAVAFF
TRBJ2-7,TRBD2,15,-,TRBV7-2,TGTGCCAGCAGCTTAATCGGACTAGCTACTGACGAGCAGTACTTC,CASSLIGLATDEQYF
TRBJ1-3,-,15,-,TRBV7-3,TGTGCCAGCAGCTCACAGGGTAATTCTGGAAACACCATATATTTT,CASSSQGNSGNTIYF
TRBJ1-5,TRBD1,15,-,TRBV5-4,TGTGCCAGCAGCCCGGACAGGGGCGTCAATCAGCCCCAGCATTTT,CASSPDRGVNQPQHF
TRBJ2-3,TRBD2,18,few,TRBV9,TGTGCCAGCAGCTTGGGACTAGCGGGGGTCACTAGCACAGATACGCAGTATTTT,CASSLGLAGVTSTDTQYF
TRBJ1-6,-,13,-,TRBV7-3,TGTGCCAGCAGCCGCCGGAGTAATTCACCCCTCCACTTT,CASSRRSNSPLHF
TRBJ2-3,-,14,-,TRBV5-1,TGCGCCAGCAGCTTGGGGGGGGAAGCAGATACGCAGTATTTT,CASSLGGEADTQYF
TRBJ2-1,TRBD2,16,-,TRBV4-2,TGTGCCAGCAGCCAAGATTGGGCGGGAGCCTACAATGAGCAGTTCTTC,CASSQDWAGAYNEQFF
TRBJ2-7,TRBD2,16,-,TRBV11-2,TGTGCCAGCAGCTTAGATCTTCCTAGCGGGGTCTACGAGCAGTACTTC,CASSLDLPSGVYEQYF
TRBJ2-5,-,15,-,TRBV5-5,TGTGCCAGCAGCCGGAGGGGAGGGGGCCAAGAGACCCAGTACTTC,CASSRRGGGQETQYF
TRBJ2-1,-,16,once,TRBV11-2,TGTGCCAGCAGCCCCCTCGGCGGAGCGACCTACAATGAGCAGTTCTTC,CASSPLGGATYNEQFF
TRBJ2-7,-,16,-,TRBV2,TGTGCCAGCAGTGAAGCGGGCCTTCTGAGCTCCTACGAGCAGTACTTC,CASSEAGLLSSYEQYF
TRBJ2-2,-,17,few,TRBV7-8,TGTGCCAGCAGCCCCAGGGGGGCGGGTTCGAACACCGGGGAGCTGTTTTTT,CASSPRGAGSNTGELFF
TRBJ2-4,-,15,few,TRBV4-3,TGCGCCAGCAGCCAAGATCGGACTCCGTCGTACATTCAGTACTTC,CASSQDRTPSYIQYF
TRBJ2-1,TRBD2,15,-,TRBV29-1,TGCAGCGCTATTAGCGGGGGGGCCATTTACAATGAGCAGTTCTTC,CSAISGGAIYNEQFF
TRBJ1-2,TRBD1,14,-,TRBV2,TGTGCCAGCGGGGACAGGGACGCTAACTATGGCTACACCTTC,CASGDRDANYGYTF
TRBJ2-5,TRBD2,14,-,TRBV29-1,TGCAGCGTTGTTACTAGCGGGACCCAAGAGACCCAGTACTTC,CSVVTSGTQETQYF
TRBJ2-2,TRBD2,16,-,TRBV9,TGTGCCAGCAGCCGCGAGATAGCGGGAGAAGACGGGGAGCTGTTTTTT,CASSREIAGEDGELFF
TRBJ2-1,TRBD1,16,-,TRBV6-6,TGTGCCAGCAGACCCCGAGGACAGGGCCCTGGGAATGAGCAGTTCTTC,CASRPRGQGPGNEQFF